The rows below give T cell receptor beta chains drawn from one sample of a study of blood T cell repertoires in COVID-19. Generated by immunoSEQ multiplex PCR, the TCRdb table keeps only in-frame clones and is missing some. Among 15,000 to 20,000 clones, approximately 80% were seen once, and the ten largest hold approximately 10%. The sequenced sample was peripheral blood. The receptors originated from a man aged 80 or over with acute or convalescent COVID-19. CDR3s include the opening cysteine and the closing phenylalanine or tryptophan. A D gene is named only where the DNA matches it firmly. Expanded clones get a size class; other rows say once, few or many, or leave the size out.

j_gene	v_gene	abundance	d_gene	CDR3nt	CDR3aa
TRBJ2-2	TRBV6-5	once	.	TGTGCCAGCAGTTACGACACAAGGAACACCGGGGAGCTGTTTTTT	CASSYDTRNTGELFF
TRBJ2-2	TRBV6-2/TRBV6-3	.	.	TGTGCCAGCAGTTGGATGGCGGGATGGACCGGGGAGCTGTTTTTT	CASSWMAGWTGELFF
TRBJ1-2	TRBV6-5	.	TRBD1	TGTGCCAGCAGAAGACAGGGGAATGACTATGGCTACACCTTC	CASRRQGNDYGYTF
TRBJ1-5	TRBV27	.	TRBD1	TGTGCCAGCAGTCCCTCGGACAGGGCTCTTCAGCCCCAGCATTTT	CASSPSDRALQPQHF
TRBJ1-2	TRBV10-2	.	TRBD1	TGCGCCACCCATTCAGGGGGAGGCTACACCTTC	CATHSGGGYTF
TRBJ1-5	TRBV7-9	.	.	TGTGCCAGCAGCTTACCAGGTAGCAATCAGCCCCAGCATTTT	CASSLPGSNQPQHF
TRBJ1-6	TRBV2	.	.	TGTGCCAGCAGTGAAGGGCAGTATAATTCACCCCTCCACTTT	CASSEGQYNSPLHF
TRBJ2-7	TRBV6-5	few	TRBD2	TGTGCCAGCAGTACGACCGGGACGGGACTAGGCGAGCAGTACTTC	CASSTTGTGLGEQYF
TRBJ2-7	TRBV5-6	.	.	TGTGCCAGCTCATCCCGCCCCGCAGGCGAGGGGGTCGAGCAGTACTTC	CASSSRPAGEGVEQYF
TRBJ1-1	TRBV4-3	.	.	TGCGCCAGCAGCCGTAACAATAGGAGGGACACTGAAGCTTTCTTT	CASSRNNRRDTEAFF
TRBJ2-7	TRBV3-1/TRBV3-2	.	TRBD1	TGTGCCAGCAGCCAATTGCAGGGGGTGACCGAGCAGTACTTC	CASSQLQGVTEQYF
TRBJ2-5	TRBV7-9	.	.	TGTGCCAGCAGCTTAGCGGAGGGGCTGAGGGCCCAGTACTTC	CASSLAEGLRAQYF
TRBJ1-2	TRBV3-1/TRBV3-2	.	TRBD1	TGTGCCAGCAGCCTCGGGACAGGGGGCGCCTGGGGCTACACCTTC	CASSLGTGGAWGYTF
TRBJ1-4	TRBV6-2/TRBV6-3	.	.	TGTGCCAGCAGTTACGCAGGGGCGGATGAAAAACTGTTTTTT	CASSYAGADEKLFF
TRBJ2-4	TRBV18	.	.	TGTGCCAGCACAACAAAAGGACAGTTCAAAAACATTCAGTACTTC	CASTTKGQFKNIQYF
TRBJ2-7	TRBV2	few	TRBD2	TGTGCCAGCAGTCTAGCGGGGGGACCCTACGAGCAGTACTTC	CASSLAGGPYEQYF
TRBJ2-2	TRBV12-3/TRBV12-4	.	.	TGTGCCAGCAGTTTATGGGCTACCGGGGAGCTGTTTTTT	CASSLWATGELFF
TRBJ1-2	TRBV3-1/TRBV3-2	.	.	TGTGCCAGCAGCCAAGAGTCTACAGTCTATGGCTACACCTTC	CASSQESTVYGYTF
TRBJ1-1	TRBV5-6	.	TRBD1	TGTGCCAGCAGCTTGGCGCGGGGACAGAGGGTTATGAACACTGAAGCTTTCTTT	CASSLARGQRVMNTEAFF
TRBJ2-7	TRBV18	.	.	TGTGCCAGCTCAACCGGGAGCAACTACGAGCAGTACTTC	CASSTGSNYEQYF
TRBJ1-1	TRBV19	.	.	TGTGCCAGTAGTCTTGGACAGATCCCGAACACTGAAGCTTTCTTT	CASSLGQIPNTEAFF
TRBJ1-2	TRBV20-1	.	TRBD1	TGCAGTGCTAGTGAACAGGGGGCTTCCTATGGCTACACCTTC	CSASEQGASYGYTF
TRBJ1-1	TRBV5-1	.	.	TGCGCCAGCAGTGGCGGGTATAATAACGAAGCTTTCTTT	CASSGGYNNEAFF
TRBJ1-4	TRBV7-9	once	.	TGTGCCAGCAGCCTGGCGGGCGCAACTAATGAAAAACTGTTTTTT	CASSLAGATNEKLFF
TRBJ1-5	TRBV6-5	.	TRBD1	TGTGCCAGCAGTAGACAGGGGCGCAATCAGCCCCAGCATTTT	CASSRQGRNQPQHF
TRBJ1-1	TRBV11-2	.	.	TGTGCCAGCAGCTCCCGCGCGCTACTGAACACTGAAGCTTTCTTT	CASSSRALLNTEAFF
TRBJ2-2	TRBV15	.	TRBD1	TGTGCCACCAGCAGAGCGCCGGGACAGGGAAACACCGGGGAGCTGTTTTTT	CATSRAPGQGNTGELFF
TRBJ2-7	TRBV7-9	once	.	TGTGCCAGCAGACGGGACACTGACTACGAGCAGTACTTC	CASRRDTDYEQYF
TRBJ1-6	TRBV28	.	TRBD1	TGTGCCAGCAGTGATGACAGGGGGAATTCACCCCTCCACTTT	CASSDDRGNSPLHF
TRBJ1-6	TRBV7-3	.	.	TGTGCCAGCAGCTTGTGGGGAGACACAAATTCACCCCTCCACTTT	CASSLWGDTNSPLHF